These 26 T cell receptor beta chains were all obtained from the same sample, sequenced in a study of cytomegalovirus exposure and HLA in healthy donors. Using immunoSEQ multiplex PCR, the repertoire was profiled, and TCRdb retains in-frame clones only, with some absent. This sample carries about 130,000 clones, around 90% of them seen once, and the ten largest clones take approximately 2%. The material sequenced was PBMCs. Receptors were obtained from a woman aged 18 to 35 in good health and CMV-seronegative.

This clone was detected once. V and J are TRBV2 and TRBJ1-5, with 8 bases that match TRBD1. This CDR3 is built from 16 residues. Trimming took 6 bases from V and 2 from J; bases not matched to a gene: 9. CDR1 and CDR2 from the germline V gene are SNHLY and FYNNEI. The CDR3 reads CASRSAPGQGNQPQHF. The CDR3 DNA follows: TGTGCCAGCAGAAGCGCGCCGGGACAGGGCAATCAGCCCCAGCATTTT.

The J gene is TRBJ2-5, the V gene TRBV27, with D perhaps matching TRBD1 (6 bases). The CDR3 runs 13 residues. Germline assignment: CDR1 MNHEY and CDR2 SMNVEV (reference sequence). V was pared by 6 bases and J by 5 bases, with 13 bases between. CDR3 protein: CASRTGFGETQYF. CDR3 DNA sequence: TGTGCCAGCAGAACAGGGTTCGGGGAGACCCAGTACTTC.

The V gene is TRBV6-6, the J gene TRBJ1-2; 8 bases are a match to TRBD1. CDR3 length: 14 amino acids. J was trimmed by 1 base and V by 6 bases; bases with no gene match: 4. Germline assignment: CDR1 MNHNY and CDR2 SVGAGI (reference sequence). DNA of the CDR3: TGTGCCAGCAGAACAGGGGGTGTTAACTATGGCTACACCTTC. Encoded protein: CASRTGGVNYGYTF.

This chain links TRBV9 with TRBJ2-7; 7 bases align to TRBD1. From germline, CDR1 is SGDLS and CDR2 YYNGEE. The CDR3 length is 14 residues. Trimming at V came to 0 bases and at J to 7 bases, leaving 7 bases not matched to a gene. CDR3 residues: CASSVANAGGEQYF. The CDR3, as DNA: TGTGCCAGCAGCGTAGCTAACGCAGGGGGAGAGCAGTACTTC.

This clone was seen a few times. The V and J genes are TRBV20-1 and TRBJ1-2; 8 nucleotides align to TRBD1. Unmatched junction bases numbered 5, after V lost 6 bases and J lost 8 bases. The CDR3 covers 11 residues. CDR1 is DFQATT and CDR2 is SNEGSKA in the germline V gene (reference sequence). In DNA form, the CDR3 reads TGCAGTGCCAGGACAGGGAGCGGCTACACCTTC. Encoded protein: CSARTGSGYTF.

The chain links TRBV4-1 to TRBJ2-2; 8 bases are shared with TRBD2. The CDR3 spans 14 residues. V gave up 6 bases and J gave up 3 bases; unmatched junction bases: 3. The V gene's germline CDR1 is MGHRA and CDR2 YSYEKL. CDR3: CASSLAGDTGELFF. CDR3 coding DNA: TGCGCCAGCAGTCTAGCGGGTGACACCGGGGAGCTGTTTTTT.

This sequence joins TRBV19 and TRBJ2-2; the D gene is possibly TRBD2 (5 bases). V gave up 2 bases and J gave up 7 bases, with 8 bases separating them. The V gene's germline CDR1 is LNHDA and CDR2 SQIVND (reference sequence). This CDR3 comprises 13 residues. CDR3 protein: CASSIRGIGELFF. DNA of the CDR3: TGTGCCAGTAGTATACGAGGGATCGGGGAGCTGTTTTTT.

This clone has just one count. The CDR3 protein is CASSQGQGGLQTQYF. In DNA, the CDR3 is TGCGCCAGCAGCCAAGGACAGGGGGGTTTGCAGACCCAGTACTTC. The V and J genes are TRBV4-1 and TRBJ2-5; 9 nucleotides line up with TRBD1. The J segment lost 6 bases and the V segment lost 1 base, leaving 6 bases of the junction unmatched. The CDR3 spans 15 residues. Germline V gene sequence: CDR1 MGHRA, CDR2 YSYEKL.

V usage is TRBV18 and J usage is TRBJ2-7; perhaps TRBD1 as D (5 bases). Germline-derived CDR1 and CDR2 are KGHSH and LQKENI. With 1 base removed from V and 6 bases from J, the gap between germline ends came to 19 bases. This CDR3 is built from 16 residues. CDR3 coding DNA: TGTGCCAGCTCACCACAGGCGAGCCCTAAGGGGCTCGAGCAGTACTTC. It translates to CASSPQASPKGLEQYF.

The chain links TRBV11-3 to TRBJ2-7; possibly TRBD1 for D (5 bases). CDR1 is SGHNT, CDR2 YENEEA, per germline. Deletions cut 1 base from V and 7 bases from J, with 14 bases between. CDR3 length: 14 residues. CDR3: CASSLVWGAWEQYF. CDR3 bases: TGTGCCAGCAGCTTAGTTTGGGGCGCTTGGGAGCAGTACTTC.

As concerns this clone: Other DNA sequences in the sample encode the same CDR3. CDR3 in DNA: TGTGCCAGCAGTTTTAGGCAGGGAAGGGGTCAGCCCCAGCATTTT. Its protein product is CASSFRQGRGQPQHF. The chain carries TRBV28 and TRBJ1-5; D may be TRBD1 (5 bases). The germline V gene encodes CDR1 MDHEN and CDR2 SYDVKM. The CDR3 spans 15 residues. Trimming took 3 bases from V and 6 from J, leaving 15 bases between them. Together with reference TRBV28 and TRBJ1-5, the CDR3 gives the full variable domain: DVKVTQSSRYLVKRTGEKVFLECVQDMDHENMFWYRQDPGLGLRLIYFSYDVKMKEKGDIPEGYSVSREKKERFSLILESASTNQTSMYLCASSFRQGRGQPQHFGDGTRLSIL.

CDR3 protein: CAWRRKQGLNTEAFF. For the CDR3, the DNA is TGTGCCTGGAGGCGTAAACAGGGGTTGAACACTGAAGCTTTCTTT. The chain joins TRBV30 to TRBJ1-1; 7 bases align to TRBD1. V lost 3 bases to trimming and J lost 0 bases; unmatched junction nucleotides: 7. The CDR3 loop spans 15 amino acids. Germline CDR1 and CDR2: GTSNPN and SVGIG (reference sequence).

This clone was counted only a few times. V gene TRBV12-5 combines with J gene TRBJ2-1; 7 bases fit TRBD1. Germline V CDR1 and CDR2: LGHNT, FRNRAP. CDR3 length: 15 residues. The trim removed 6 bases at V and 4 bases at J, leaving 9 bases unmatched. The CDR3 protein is CASGTRQGGYNEQFF. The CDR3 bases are TGTGCTAGTGGCACACGACAGGGTGGGTACAATGAGCAGTTCTTC.

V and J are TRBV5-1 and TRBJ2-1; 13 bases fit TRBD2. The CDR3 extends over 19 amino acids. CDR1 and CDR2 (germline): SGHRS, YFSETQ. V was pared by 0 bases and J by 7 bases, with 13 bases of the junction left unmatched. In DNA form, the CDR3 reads TGCGCCAGCAGCTTGGATCCCGGGACTAGCGGGATTGGGTCGAATGAGCAGTTCTTC. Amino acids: CASSLDPGTSGIGSNEQFF.

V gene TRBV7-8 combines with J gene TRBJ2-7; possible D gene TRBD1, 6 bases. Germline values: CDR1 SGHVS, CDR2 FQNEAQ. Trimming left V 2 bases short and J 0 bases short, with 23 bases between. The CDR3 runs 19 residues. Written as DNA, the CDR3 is TGTGCCAGCAGCTTACTTACAGGGAACCTTTGGGAGACCTCCTACGAGCAGTACTTC. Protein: CASSLLTGNLWETSYEQYF.

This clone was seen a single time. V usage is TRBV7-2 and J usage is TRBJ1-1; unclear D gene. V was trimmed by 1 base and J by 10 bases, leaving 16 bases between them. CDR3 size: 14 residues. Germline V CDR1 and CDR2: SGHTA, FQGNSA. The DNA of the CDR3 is TGTGCCAGCAGCTTAGGTCCCGCGAGCGGGGTAGCTTTCTTT. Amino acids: CASSLGPASGVAFF.

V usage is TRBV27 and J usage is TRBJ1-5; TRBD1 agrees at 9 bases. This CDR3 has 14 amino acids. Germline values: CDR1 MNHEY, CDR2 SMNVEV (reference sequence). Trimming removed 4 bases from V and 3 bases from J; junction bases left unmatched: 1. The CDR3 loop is CASSSQGANQPQHF. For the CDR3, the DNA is TGTGCCAGCAGTTCACAGGGGGCCAATCAGCCCCAGCATTTT.

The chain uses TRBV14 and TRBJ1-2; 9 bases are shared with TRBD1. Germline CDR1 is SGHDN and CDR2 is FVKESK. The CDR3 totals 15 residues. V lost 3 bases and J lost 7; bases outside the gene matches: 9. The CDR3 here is CASSHLTGGSVGYTF. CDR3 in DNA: TGTGCCAGCAGCCACCTGACAGGGGGATCAGTTGGCTACACCTTC.

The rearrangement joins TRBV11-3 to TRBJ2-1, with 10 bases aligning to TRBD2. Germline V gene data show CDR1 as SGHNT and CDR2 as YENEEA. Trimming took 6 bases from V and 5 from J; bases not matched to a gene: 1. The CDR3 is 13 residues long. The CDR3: CASSLAGDNEQFF. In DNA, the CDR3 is TGTGCCAGCAGTCTAGCGGGAGACAATGAGCAGTTCTTC.

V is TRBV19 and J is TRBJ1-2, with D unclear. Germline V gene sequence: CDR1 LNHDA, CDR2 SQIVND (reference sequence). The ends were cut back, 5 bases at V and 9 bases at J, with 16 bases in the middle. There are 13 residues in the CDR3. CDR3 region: CASSGDQGRSYTF. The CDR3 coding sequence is TGTGCCAGTAGTGGAGATCAAGGGAGAAGCTACACCTTC.

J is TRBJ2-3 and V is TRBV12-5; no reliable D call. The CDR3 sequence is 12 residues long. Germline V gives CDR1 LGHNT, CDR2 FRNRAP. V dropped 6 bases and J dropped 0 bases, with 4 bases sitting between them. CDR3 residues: CASGQSTDTQYF. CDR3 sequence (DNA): TGTGCTAGTGGCCAAAGCACAGATACGCAGTATTTT.

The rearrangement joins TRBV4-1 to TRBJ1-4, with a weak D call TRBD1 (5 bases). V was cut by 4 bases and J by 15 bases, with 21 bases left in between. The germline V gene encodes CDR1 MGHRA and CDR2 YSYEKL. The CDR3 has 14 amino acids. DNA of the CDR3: TGCGCCAGCAGCCCTCCCGGGACTCGGCGTGTGGTGTTTTTT. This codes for CASSPPGTRRVVFF.

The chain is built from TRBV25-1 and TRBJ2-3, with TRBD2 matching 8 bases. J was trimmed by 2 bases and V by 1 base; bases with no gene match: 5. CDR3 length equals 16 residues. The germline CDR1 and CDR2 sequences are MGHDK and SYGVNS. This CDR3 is CASSESAGGLTDTQYF. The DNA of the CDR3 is TGTGCCAGCAGTGAATCTGCGGGAGGTCTCACAGATACGCAGTATTTT.

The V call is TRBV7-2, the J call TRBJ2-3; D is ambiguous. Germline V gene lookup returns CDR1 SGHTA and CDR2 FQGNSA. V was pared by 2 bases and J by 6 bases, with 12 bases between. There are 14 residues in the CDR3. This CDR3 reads CASSLLQTVDTQYF. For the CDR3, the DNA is TGTGCCAGCAGCTTACTACAGACGGTCGATACGCAGTATTTT.

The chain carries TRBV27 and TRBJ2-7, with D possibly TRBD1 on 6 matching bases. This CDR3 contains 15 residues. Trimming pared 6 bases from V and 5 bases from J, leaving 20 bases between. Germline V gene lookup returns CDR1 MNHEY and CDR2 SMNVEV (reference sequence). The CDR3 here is CASRPLDRTAHEQYF. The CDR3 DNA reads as TGTGCCAGCAGGCCTCTCGACAGGACTGCCCACGAGCAGTACTTC.

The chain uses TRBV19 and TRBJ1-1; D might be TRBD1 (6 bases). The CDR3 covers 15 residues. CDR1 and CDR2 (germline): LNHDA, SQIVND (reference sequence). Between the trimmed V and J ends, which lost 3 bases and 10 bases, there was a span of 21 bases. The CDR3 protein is CASSIGGARLRRAFF. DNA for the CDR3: TGTGCCAGTAGTATTGGGGGGGCGCGATTAAGAAGAGCTTTCTTT.